This T cell receptor (beta chain) was captured in a study of blood T cell repertoires in COVID-19. Study details: Donors in the United States, Italy and Spain gave samples during acute or convalescent COVID-19.

Per the study methods: Nucleated cell counts were estimated from reference gene primer amplification. Clones were sequenced by immunoSEQ multiplex PCR, and TCRdb holds only the in-frame ones, with some missing. The D gene and trimming were derived from the DNA, and the V and J assignments and clone size from that table. Among over 250,000 clones, approximately 92% were seen once, and the ten largest hold roughly 2.7%. V shed 8 bases and J shed 2 bases, with 12 bases lying between them. The CDR3 is made up of 13 amino acids. Germline V gene lookup returns CDR1 MNHEY and CDR2 SVGAGI. The rearrangement links TRBV6-5 to TRBJ1-2; TRBD1 is a possible D gene (5 bases). Specimen: peripheral blood. The sequence came from a person in their late teens or twenties with COVID-19, enrolled during active disease. The CDR3 DNA reads as TGTGCCAGCCGCGCAGGGATGAACTATGGCTACACCTTC. Translated, it gives CASRAGMNYGYTF.